This T cell receptor (beta chain) is from a study of blood T cell repertoires in COVID-19. About the research overall: Acute-phase and convalescent COVID-19 samples originated in the United States, Italy and Spain. T cells, B-cell-depleted T cells, or PBMCs supplied cDNA or gDNA.

Germline values: CDR1 SGHNT, CDR2 YYREEE (reference sequence). CDR3 length: 15 residues. With V trimmed by 3 bases and J by 4 bases, 7 bases remained unmatched. Assay: immunoSEQ multiplex PCR; the TCRdb copy retains only in-frame clones and omits some. The sample consists of around 270,000 clones, roughly 84% of them appearing once. V gene TRBV5-4 combines with J gene TRBJ2-1, with 7 positions matching TRBD1. Specimen: peripheral blood. The TCR sequence derives from a woman in her thirties or forties who had recovered from COVID-19. The CDR3 DNA reads as TGTGCCAGCAGCTCCACCCGACAGGGTTACAATGAGCAGTTCTTC. Translation: CASSSTRQGYNEQFF.